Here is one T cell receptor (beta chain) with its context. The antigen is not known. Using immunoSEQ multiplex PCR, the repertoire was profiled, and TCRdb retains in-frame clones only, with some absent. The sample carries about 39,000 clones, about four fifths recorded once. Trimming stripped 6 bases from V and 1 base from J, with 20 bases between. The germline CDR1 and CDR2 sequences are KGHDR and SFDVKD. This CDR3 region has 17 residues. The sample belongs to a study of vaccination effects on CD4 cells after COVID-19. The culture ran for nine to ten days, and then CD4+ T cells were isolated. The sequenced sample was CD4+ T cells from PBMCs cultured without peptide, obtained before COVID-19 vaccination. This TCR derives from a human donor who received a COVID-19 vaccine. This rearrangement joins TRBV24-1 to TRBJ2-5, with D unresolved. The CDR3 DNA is TGTGCCACCAGTAGGAAGGCGGCAGGTTTACCCCAAGAGACCCAGTACTTC. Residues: CATSRKAAGLPQETQYF.